Listed below are T cell receptor beta chains from one sample, sequenced in a study of blood T cell repertoires in COVID-19. The table came from immunoSEQ multiplex PCR; TCRdb's copy has only in-frame clones and leaves some out. The sample comprises 330,000 or so clones, around nine tenths of which are singletons, and approximately 1% rests with the top ten. Sequenced material: PBMCs or T cells enriched from blood (not recorded which). All receptors come from a woman in her twenties or thirties who had been exposed to COVID-19. Both conserved end residues are part of each CDR3. The D gene is left open where the match is weak. Where a row states a size, it is once, few, many or the class of an expanded clone; other rows omit it.

>TRBV6-2/TRBV6-3|-|-|TRBJ2-1
TGTGCCAGCAGTTACGCGGGCAATGAGCAGTTCTTC
CASSYAGNEQFF
>TRBV6-4|-|-|TRBJ1-6
TGTGCCAGCAGTGAACAGCAGGATTCACCCCTCCACTTT
CASSEQQDSPLHF
>TRBV3-1/TRBV3-2|-|TRBD1|TRBJ1-1
TGTGCCAGCAGCCAACGGACAGGGGACACTGAAGCTTTCTTT
CASSQRTGDTEAFF
>TRBV28|-|TRBD1|TRBJ1-2
TGTGCCAGCAGTTCCATAGACAGGGGGATTAACTATGGCTACACCTTC
CASSSIDRGINYGYTF
>TRBV12-3/TRBV12-4|few|-|TRBJ2-1
TGTGCCAGCAGTTTAGGAACGGGCAATGAGCAGTTCTTC
CASSLGTGNEQFF
>TRBV24-1|-|TRBD1|TRBJ2-2
TGTGCCACCAGTGATTACAGGGGTACCGACACCGGGGAGCTGTTTTTT
CATSDYRGTDTGELFF
>TRBV7-9|-|-|TRBJ1-5
TGTGCCAGCAGGCAAGGGGGGGCTAATCAGCCCCAGCATTTT
CASRQGGANQPQHF
>TRBV18|-|TRBD1|TRBJ2-7
TGTGCCAGCTCACCGATGACAGGGGGCAACGAGCAGTACTTC
CASSPMTGGNEQYF
>TRBV4-1|-|-|TRBJ2-7
TGCGCCAGCAGCCATGGGGGGAGTGGGTACGAGCAGTACTTC
CASSHGGSGYEQYF
>TRBV6-5|-|TRBD1|TRBJ2-7
TGTGCCAGTCGGACAGGGTTCGAGCAGTACTTC
CASRTGFEQYF
>TRBV2|-|-|TRBJ1-3
TGTGCCAGCAGTGAAGCGGGGGCAGCTGGAAACACCATATATTTT
CASSEAGAAGNTIYF
>TRBV27|-|-|TRBJ1-1
TGTGCCAGCAGTAATGGGGGGTTCAAATTCGGGAACACTGAAGCTTTCTTT
CASSNGGFKFGNTEAFF
>TRBV7-9|-|TRBD1|TRBJ1-4
TGTGCCAGCAGCCCCGACAGGGGGGGTAATGAAAAACTGTTTTTT
CASSPDRGGNEKLFF
>TRBV5-6|few|-|TRBJ1-2
TGTGCCAGCAGCGGGGGACTGTATGGCTACACCTTC
CASSGGLYGYTF
>TRBV5-8|-|-|TRBJ2-2
TGTGCCAGCAGCTTGGGACAGCAAACCGGGGAGCTGTTTTTT
CASSLGQQTGELFF
>TRBV7-2|-|-|TRBJ1-2
TGTGCCAGCAGCTTGGACGTCGGGGACTATGGCTACACCTTC
CASSLDVGDYGYTF
>TRBV5-6|-|-|TRBJ2-3
TGTGCCAGCAGTCCGGGACTGCATGCGGCAGATACGCAGTATTTT
CASSPGLHAADTQYF
>TRBV10-1|-|-|TRBJ1-3
TGCGCCAGCAGTGATGGGGGCCCTGGAAACACCATATATTTT
CASSDGGPGNTIYF
>TRBV5-1|-|-|TRBJ2-1
TGCGCCAGCAGCTTGGCTCTAAACTCCTACAATGAGCAGTTCTTC
CASSLALNSYNEQFF
>TRBV12-5|-|TRBD2|TRBJ2-3
TGTGCTAGCCGATCCGGGGGGTACACAGATACGCAGTATTTT
CASRSGGYTDTQYF
>TRBV6-5|-|-|TRBJ1-5
TGTGCCAGCAGCCGGGACAACGGCAATCAGCCCCAGCATTTT
CASSRDNGNQPQHF
>TRBV7-6|-|-|TRBJ2-7
TGTGCCAGCAGCTTATTTTCGGAGGGGGCAGGATCCTACGAGCAGTACTTC
CASSLFSEGAGSYEQYF
>TRBV27|-|TRBD2|TRBJ2-7
TGTGCCAGCAGACTAGCGGGAGGCCCAACCGAGCAGTACTTC
CASRLAGGPTEQYF